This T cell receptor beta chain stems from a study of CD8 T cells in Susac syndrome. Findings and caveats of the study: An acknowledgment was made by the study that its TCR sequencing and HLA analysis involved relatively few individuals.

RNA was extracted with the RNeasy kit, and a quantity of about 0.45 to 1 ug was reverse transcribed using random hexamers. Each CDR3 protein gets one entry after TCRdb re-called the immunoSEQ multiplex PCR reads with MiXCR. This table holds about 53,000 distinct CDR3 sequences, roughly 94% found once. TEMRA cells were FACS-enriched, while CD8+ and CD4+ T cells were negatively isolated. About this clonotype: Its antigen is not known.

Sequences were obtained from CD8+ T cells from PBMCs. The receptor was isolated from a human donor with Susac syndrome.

The CDR3 nucleotides read TGCAGTGCACGGACATTTTACAATGAGCAGTTCTTC. Its translation is CSARTFYNEQFF. This chain joins TRBV20-1 and TRBJ2-1; D may be TRBD1 (5 bases). The V and J ends lost 6 bases and 4 bases respectively, with 10 bases between them. The CDR3 covers 12 residues. Germline CDR1 DFQATT, CDR2 SNEGSKA (reference sequence).